This T cell receptor beta chain was sequenced for a study of T cell changes during pregnancy in multiple sclerosis. Profiling relied on immunoSEQ multiplex PCR, and the TCRdb table lists in-frame clones only, not all of them. Of tens of thousands of clones in the sample, 91% were seen once. Per germline, CDR1 MNHEY and CDR2 SMNVEV (reference sequence). This CDR3 has 17 amino acids. The V gene lost 3 bases and the J gene lost 2 bases, with 16 bases spanning the gap. The TCR was taken from a female donor in good health, enrolled as a control in a pregnancy study. The source material was peripheral blood, sampled after pregnancy. The J gene is TRBJ2-2, the V gene TRBV27; perhaps TRBD1 as D (6 bases). CDR3 DNA: TGTGCCAGCAGTTTTTGGTCGGACAGTATCAACACCGGGGAGCTGTTTTTT. Protein: CASSFWSDSINTGELFF.